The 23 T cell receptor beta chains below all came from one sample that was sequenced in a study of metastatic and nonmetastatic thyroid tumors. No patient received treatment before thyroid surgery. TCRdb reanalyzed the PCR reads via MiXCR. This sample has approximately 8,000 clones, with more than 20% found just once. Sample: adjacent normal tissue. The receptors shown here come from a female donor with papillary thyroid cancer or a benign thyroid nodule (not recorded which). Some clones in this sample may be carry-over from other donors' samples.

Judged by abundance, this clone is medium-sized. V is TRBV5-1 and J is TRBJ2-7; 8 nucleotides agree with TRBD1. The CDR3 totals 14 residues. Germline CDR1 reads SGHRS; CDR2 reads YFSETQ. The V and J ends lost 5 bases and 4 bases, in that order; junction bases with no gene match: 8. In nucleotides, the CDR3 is TGCGCCAGCAGTGTCGACAGGGGCTCGTACGAGCAGTACGTC. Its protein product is CASSVDRGSYEQYV.

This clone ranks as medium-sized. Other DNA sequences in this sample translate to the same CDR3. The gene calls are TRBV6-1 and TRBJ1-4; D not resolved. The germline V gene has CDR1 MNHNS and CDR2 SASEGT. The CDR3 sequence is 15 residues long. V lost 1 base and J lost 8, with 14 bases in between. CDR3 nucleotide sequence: TGTGCCAGCAGTGAAGATCGGCAGGAGTTAGAAAAACTGTTTTTT. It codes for CASSEDRQELEKLFF.

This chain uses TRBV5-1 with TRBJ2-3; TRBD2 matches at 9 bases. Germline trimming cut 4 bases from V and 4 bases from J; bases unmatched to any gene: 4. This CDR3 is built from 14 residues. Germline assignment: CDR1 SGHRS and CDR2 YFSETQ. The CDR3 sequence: CASSQIAGADTQYF. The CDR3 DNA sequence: TGCGCCAGCAGCCAAATAGCGGGAGCAGATACGCAGTATTTT.

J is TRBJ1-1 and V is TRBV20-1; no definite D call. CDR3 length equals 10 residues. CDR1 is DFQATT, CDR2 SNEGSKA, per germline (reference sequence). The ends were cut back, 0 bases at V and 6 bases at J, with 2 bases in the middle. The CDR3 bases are TGCAGTGCTAGAGACCCTGAAGCTTTCTTT. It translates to CSARDPEAFF.

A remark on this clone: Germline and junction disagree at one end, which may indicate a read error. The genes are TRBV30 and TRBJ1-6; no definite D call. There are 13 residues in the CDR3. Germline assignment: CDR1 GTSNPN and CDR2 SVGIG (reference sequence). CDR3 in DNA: TGTGCCCGGAGTTTAGTACCCAAAGTCCCCCTCCACTTT. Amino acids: CARSLVPKVPLHF. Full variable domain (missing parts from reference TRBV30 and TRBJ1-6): SQTIHQWPATLVQPVGSPLSLECTVEGTSNPNLYWYRQAAGRGLQLLFYSVGIGQISSEVPQNLSASRPQDRQFILSSKKLLLSDSGFYLCARSLVPKVPLHFGNGTRLTVT.

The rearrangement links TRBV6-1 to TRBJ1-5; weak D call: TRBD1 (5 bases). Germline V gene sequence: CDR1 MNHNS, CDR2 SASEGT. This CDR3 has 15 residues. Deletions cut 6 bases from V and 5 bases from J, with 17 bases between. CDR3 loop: CASSPGRGPHQPQHF. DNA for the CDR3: TGTGCCAGCAGCCCCGGAAGGGGCCCTCATCAGCCCCAGCATTTT.

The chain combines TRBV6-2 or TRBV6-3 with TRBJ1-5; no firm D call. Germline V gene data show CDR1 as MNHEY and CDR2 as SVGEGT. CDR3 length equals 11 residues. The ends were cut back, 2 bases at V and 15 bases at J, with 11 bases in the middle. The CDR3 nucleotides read TGTGCCAGCAGTTACCCGAAAGGGCCGCATTTT. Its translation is CASSYPKGPHF.

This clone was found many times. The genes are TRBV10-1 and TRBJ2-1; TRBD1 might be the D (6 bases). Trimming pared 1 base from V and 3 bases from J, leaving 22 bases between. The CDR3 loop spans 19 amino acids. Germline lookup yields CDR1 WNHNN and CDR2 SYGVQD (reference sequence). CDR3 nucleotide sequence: TGCGCCAGCAGTGAGTTACGACAGGACCCAACCATAATCTACAATGAGCAGTTCTTC. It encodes CASSELRQDPTIIYNEQFF.

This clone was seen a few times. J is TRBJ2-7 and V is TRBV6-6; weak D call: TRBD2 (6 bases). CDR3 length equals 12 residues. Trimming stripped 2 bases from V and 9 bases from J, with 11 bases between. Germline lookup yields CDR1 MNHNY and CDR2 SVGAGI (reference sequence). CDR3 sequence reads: CASSYRSGVQYF. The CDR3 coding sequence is TGTGCCAGCAGTTACCGGTCGGGGGTGCAGTACTTC.

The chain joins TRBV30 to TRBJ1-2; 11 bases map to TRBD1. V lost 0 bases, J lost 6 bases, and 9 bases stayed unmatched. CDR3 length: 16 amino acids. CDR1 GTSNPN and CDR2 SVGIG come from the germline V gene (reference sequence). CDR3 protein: CAWSVSVWDRGNGYTF. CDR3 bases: TGTGCCTGGAGTGTCAGTGTTTGGGACAGGGGGAATGGCTACACCTTC.

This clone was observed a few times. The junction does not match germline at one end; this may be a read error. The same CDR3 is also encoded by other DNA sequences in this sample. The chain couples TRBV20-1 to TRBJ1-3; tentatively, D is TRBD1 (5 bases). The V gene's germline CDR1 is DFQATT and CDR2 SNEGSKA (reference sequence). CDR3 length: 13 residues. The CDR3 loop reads CSANTGAGNTIYF. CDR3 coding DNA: TGCAGTGCAAACACCGGGGCTGGAAACACCATATACTTC.

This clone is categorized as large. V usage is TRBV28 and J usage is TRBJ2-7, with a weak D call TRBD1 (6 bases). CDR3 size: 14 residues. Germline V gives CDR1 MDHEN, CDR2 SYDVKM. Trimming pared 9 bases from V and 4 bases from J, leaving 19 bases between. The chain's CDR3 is CASQGTPWGYEQYF. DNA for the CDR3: TGTGCCAGTCAGGGGACACCTTGGGGGTACGAGCAGTACTTC.

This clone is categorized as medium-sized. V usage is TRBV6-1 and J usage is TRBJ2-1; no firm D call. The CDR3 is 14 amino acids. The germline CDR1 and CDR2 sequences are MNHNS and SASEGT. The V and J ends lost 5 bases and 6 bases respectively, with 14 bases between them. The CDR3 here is CASSSSADPNEQFF. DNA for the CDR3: TGTGCCAGCAGTTCCAGCGCCGACCCCAATGAGCAGTTCTTC.

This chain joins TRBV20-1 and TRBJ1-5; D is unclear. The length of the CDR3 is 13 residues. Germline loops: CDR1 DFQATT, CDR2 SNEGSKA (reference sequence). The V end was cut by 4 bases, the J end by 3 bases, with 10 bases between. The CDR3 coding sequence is TGCAGTGCTAAAGGACCGATCAATCAGCCCCAGCATTTT. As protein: CSAKGPINQPQHF.

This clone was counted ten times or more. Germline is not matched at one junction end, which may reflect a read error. The CDR3 spells CSASGRTGALSEKPFF. The CDR3 DNA reads as TGCAGTGCTAGCGGCCGAACAGGGGCGCTAAGTGAAAAACCGTTTTTT. V gene TRBV20-1 combines with J gene TRBJ1-4; 7 nucleotides match TRBD1. CDR1 is DFQATT and CDR2 is SNEGSKA in the germline V gene (reference sequence). The CDR3 runs 16 residues.

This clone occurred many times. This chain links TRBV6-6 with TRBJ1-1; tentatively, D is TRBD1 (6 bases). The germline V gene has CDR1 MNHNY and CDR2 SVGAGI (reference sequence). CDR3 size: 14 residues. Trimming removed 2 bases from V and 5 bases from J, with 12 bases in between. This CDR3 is CASSYRGGRTEAFF. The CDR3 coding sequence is TGTGCCAGCAGTTACCGGGGGGGCAGGACTGAAGCTTTCTTT.

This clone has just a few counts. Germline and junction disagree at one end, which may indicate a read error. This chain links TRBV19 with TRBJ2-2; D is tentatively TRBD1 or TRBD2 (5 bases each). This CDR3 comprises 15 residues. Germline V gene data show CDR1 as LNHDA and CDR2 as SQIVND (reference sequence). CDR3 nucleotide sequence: TGTGCCAGTAGTCCCGCTGGGGCGAACACCGGGGAGCTGGTTTTT. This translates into CASSPAGANTGELVF. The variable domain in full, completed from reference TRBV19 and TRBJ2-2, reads DGGITQSPKYLFRKEGQNVTLSCEQNLNHDAMYWYRQDPGQGLRLIYYSQIVNDFQKGDIAEGYSVSREKKESFPLTVTSAQKNPTAFYLCASSPAGANTGELVFGEGSRLTVL.

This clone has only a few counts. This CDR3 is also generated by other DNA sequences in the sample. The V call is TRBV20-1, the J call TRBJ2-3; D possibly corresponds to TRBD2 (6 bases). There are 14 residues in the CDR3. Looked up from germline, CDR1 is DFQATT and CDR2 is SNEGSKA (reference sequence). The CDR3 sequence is CSALFGGRGDTQYF. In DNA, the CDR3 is TGCAGCGCACTATTCGGGGGTCGGGGGGATACGCAGTATTTT.

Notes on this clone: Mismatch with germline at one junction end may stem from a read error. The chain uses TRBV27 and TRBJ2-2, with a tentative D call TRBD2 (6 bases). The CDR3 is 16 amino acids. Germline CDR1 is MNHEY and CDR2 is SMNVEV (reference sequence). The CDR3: CACSPLAERDTGELFF. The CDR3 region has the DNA TGTGCCTGCAGTCCGTTAGCGGAGAGGGACACCGGGGAGCTGTTTTTT.

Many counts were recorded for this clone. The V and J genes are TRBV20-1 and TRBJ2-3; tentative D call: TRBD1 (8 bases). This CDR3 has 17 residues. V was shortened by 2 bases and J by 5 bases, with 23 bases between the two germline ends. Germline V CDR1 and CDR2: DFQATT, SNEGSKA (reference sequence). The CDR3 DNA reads TGCAGTGCTAGAAAACCCGGACAGGGAGGGACCATAGATACGCAGTATTTT. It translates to CSARKPGQGGTIDTQYF.

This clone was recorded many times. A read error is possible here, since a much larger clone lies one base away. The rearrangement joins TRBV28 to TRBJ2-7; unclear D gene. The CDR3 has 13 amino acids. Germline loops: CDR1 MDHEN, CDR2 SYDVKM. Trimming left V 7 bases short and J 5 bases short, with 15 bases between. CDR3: CASIQTGQNEQYF. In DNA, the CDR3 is TGTGCCAGCATCCAAACCGGGCAAAACGAGCAGTACTTC.

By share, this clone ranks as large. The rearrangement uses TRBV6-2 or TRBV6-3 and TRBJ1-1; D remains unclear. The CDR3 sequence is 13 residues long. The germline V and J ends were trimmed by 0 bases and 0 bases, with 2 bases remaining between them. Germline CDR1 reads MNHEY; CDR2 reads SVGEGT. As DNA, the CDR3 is TGTGCCAGCAGTTACTCGGTGAACACTGAAGCTTTCTTT. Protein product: CASSYSVNTEAFF.

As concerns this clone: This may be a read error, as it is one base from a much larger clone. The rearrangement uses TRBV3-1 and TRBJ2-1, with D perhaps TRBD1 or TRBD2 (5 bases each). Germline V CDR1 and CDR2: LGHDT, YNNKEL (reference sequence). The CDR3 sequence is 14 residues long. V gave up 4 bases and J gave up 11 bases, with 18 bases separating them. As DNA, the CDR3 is TGTGCCAGCAGCCTCGGGACCCGGAAGGATCAGCAGTTCTTC. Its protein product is CASSLGTRKDQQFF.